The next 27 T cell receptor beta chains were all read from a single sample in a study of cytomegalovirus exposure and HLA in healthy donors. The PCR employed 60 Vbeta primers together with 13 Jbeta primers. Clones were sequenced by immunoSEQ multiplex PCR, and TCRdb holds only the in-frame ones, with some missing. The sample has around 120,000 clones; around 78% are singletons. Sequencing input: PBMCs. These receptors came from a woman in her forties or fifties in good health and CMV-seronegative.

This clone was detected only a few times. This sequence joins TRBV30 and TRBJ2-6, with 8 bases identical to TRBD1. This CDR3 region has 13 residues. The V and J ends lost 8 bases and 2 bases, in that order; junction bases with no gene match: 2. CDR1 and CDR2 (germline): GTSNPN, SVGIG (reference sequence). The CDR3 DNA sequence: TGTGCCAGACAGGGGACTGGGGCCAACGTCCTGACTTTC. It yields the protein CARQGTGANVLTF.

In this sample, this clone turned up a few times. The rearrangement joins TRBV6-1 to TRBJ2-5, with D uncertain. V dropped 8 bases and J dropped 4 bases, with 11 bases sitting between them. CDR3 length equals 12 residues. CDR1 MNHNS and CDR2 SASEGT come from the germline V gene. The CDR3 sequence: CASSIAGETQYF. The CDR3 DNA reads TGTGCCAGCTCTATAGCTGGAGAGACCCAGTACTTC.

CDR3 residues: CAWMAGTRGEQYF. The CDR3 nucleotides are TGTGCCTGGATGGCCGGGACAAGGGGCGAGCAGTACTTC. V usage is TRBV30 and J usage is TRBJ2-7, with D perhaps matching TRBD1 (6 bases). Per germline, CDR1 GTSNPN and CDR2 SVGIG (reference sequence). CDR3 length: 13 amino acids. Trimming pared 4 bases from V and 6 bases from J, leaving 16 bases between.

The CDR3 DNA follows: TGTGCCAGCAGCCCGGGGGGGGGACGTGGGGCCAACGTCCTGACTTTC. Translated, it gives CASSPGGGRGANVLTF. This chain connects TRBV5-4 to TRBJ2-6; 8 bases line up with TRBD2. Germline CDR1 and CDR2: SGHNT and YYREEE (reference sequence). J gave up 3 bases and V 4 bases, and 6 bases lay outside the gene matches. The CDR3 covers 16 residues.

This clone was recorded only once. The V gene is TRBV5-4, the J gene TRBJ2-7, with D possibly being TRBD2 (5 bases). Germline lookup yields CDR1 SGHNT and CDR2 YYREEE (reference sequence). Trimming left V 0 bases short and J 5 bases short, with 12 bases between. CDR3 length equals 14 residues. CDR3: CASSLGGSEHEQYV. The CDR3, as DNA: TGTGCCAGCAGCTTGGGAGGGAGTGAACACGAGCAGTACGTC.

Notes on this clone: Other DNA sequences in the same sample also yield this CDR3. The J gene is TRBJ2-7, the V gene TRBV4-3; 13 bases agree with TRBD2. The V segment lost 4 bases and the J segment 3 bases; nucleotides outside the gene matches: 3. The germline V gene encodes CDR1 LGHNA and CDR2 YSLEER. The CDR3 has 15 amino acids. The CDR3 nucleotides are TGCGCCAGCAGCCCCGGACTAGCGGGAGTCTACGAGCAGTACTTC. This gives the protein CASSPGLAGVYEQYF.

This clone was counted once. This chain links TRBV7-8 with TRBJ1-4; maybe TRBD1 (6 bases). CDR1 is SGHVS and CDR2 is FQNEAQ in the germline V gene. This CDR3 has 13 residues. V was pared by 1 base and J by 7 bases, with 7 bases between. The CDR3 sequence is CASSLGGLEKLFF. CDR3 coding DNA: TGTGCCAGCAGCTTAGGGGGGCTTGAAAAACTGTTTTTT.

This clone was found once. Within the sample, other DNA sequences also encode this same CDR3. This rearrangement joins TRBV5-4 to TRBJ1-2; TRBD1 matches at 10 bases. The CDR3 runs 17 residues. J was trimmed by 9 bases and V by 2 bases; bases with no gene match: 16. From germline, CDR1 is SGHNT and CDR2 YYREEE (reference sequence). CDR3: CASSFFSDRGRVDRYTF. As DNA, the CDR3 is TGTGCCAGCAGCTTTTTCTCCGACAGGGGGCGCGTTGATCGCTACACCTTC.

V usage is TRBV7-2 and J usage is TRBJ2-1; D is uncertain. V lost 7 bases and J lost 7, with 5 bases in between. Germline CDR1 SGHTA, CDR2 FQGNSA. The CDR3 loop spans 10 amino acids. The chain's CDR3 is CASIPNEQFF. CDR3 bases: TGTGCCAGCATCCCTAATGAGCAGTTCTTC.

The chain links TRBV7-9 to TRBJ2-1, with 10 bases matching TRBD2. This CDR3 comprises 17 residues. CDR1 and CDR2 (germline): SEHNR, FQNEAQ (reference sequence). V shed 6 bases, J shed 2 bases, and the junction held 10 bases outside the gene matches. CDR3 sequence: CASRSVAGGVTYNEQFF. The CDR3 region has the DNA TGTGCCAGCAGATCCGTAGCGGGAGGTGTCACCTACAATGAGCAGTTCTTC.

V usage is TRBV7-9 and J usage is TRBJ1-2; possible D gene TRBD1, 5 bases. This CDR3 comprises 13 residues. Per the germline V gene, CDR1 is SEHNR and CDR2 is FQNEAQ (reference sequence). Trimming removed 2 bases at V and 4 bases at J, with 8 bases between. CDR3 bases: TGTGCCAGCAGCTTATCGGGGGGCTATGGCTACACCTTC. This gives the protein CASSLSGGYGYTF.

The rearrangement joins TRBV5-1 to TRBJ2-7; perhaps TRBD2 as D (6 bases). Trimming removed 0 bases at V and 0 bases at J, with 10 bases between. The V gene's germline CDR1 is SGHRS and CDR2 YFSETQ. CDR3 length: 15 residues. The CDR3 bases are TGCGCCAGCAGCTTGGAGGCCGGGAGCTCCTACGAGCAGTACTTC. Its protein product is CASSLEAGSSYEQYF.

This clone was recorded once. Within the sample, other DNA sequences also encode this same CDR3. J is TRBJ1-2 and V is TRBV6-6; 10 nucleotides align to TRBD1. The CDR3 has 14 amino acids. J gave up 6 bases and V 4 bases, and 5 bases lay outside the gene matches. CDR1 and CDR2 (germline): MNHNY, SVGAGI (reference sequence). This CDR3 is CASSSRTGGDGYTF. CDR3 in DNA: TGTGCCAGCAGTTCGCGGACAGGGGGGGATGGCTACACCTTC.

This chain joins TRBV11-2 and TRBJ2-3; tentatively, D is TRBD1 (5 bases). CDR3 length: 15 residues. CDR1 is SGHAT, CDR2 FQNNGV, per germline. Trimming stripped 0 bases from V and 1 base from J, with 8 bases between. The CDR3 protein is CASSLDGAGTDTQYF. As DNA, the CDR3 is TGTGCCAGCAGCTTAGATGGGGCGGGCACAGATACGCAGTATTTT.

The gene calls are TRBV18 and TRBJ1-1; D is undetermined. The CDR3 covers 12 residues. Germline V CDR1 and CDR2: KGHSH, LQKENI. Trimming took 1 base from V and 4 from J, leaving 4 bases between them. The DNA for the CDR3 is TGTGCCAGCTCACCACGGGCCACTGAAGCTTTCTTT. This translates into CASSPRATEAFF. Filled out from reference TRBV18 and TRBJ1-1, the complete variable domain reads NAGVMQNPRHLVRRRGQEARLRCSPMKGHSHVYWYRQLPEEGLKFMVYLQKENIIDESGMPKERFSAEFPKEGPSILRIQQVVRGDSAAYFCASSPRATEAFFGQGTRLTVV.

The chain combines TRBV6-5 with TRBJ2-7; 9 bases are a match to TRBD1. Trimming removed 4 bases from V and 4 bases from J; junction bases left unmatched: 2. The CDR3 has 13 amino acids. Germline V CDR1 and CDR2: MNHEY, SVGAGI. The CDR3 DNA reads TGTGCCAGCAGTTCAGGGACAGGGTACGAGCAGTACGTC. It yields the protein CASSSGTGYEQYV.

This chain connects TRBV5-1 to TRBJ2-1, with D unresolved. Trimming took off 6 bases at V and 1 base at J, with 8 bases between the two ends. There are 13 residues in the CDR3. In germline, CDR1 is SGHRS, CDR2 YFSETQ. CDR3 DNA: TGCGCCAGCACCGCCTATTCCTACAATGAGCAGTTCTTC. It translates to CASTAYSYNEQFF.

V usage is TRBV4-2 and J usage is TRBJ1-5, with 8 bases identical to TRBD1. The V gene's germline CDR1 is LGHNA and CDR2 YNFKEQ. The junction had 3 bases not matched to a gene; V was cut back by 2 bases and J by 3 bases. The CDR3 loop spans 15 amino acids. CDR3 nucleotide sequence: TGTGCCAGCAGCCAACTACAGGGGGTCAATCAGCCCCAGCATTTT. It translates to CASSQLQGVNQPQHF.

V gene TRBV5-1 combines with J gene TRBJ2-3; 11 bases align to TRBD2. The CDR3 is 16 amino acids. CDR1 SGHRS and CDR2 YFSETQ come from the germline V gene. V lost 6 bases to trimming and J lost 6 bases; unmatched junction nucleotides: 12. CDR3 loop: CASTPGASGRLDTQYF. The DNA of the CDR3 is TGCGCCAGCACCCCGGGCGCTAGCGGGAGGTTGGATACGCAGTATTTT. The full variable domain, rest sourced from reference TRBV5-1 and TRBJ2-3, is KAGVTQTPRYLIKTRGQQVTLSCSPISGHRSVSWYQQTPGQGLQFLFEYFSETQRNKGNFPGRFSGRQFSNSRSEMNVSTLELGDSALYLCASTPGASGRLDTQYFGPGTRLTVL.

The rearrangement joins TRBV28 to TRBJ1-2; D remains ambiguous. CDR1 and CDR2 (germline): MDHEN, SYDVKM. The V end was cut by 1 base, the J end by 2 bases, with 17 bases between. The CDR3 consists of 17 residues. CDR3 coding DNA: TGTGCCAGCAGTTTATACCCCGCTGGGCAGGTGAACTATGGCTACACCTTC. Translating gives CASSLYPAGQVNYGYTF.

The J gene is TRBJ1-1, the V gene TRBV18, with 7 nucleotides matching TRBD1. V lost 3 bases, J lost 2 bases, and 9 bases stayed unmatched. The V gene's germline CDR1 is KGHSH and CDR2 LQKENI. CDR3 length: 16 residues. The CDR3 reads CASSPRQGGFNTEAFF. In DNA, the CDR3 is TGTGCCAGCTCACCTCGACAGGGCGGATTCAACACTGAAGCTTTCTTT. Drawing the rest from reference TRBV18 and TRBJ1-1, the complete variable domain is NAGVMQNPRHLVRRRGQEARLRCSPMKGHSHVYWYRQLPEEGLKFMVYLQKENIIDESGMPKERFSAEFPKEGPSILRIQQVVRGDSAAYFCASSPRQGGFNTEAFFGQGTRLTVV.

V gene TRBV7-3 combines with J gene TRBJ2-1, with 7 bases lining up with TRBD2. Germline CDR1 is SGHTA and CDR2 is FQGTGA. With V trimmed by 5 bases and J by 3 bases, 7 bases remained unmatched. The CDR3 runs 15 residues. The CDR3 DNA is TGTGCCAGCAGCACGCGGGAGCTCGGCTACAATGAGCAGTTCTTC. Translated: CASSTRELGYNEQFF.

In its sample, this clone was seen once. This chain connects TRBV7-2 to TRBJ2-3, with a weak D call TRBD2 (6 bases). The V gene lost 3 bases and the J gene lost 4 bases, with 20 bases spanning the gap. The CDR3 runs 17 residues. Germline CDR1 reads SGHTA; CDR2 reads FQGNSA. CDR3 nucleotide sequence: TGTGCCAGCAGCTTCGTTTTCAGCGGGCGCGGGGCAGATACGCAGTATTTT. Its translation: CASSFVFSGRGADTQYF.

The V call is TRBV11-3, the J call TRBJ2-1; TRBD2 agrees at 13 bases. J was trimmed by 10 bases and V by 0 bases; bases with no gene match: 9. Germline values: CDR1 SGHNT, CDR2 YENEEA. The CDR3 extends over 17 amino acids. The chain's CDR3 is CASSLDLGLAGLGEQFF. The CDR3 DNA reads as TGTGCCAGCAGCTTAGATCTGGGACTAGCGGGACTAGGCGAGCAGTTCTTC.

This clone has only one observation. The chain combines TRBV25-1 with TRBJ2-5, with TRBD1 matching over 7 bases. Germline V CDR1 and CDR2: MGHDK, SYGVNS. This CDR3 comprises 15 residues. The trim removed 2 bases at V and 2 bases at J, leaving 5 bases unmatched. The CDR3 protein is CASSEPGQFQETQYF. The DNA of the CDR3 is TGTGCCAGCAGTGAACCGGGACAGTTTCAAGAGACCCAGTACTTC.

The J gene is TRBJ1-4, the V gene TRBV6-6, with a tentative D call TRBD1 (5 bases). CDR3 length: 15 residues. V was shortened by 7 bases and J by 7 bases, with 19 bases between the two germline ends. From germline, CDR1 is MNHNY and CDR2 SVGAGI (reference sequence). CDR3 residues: CASTPRQGGGEKLFF. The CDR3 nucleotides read TGTGCCAGCACCCCCCGTCAGGGAGGTGGTGAAAAACTGTTTTTT.

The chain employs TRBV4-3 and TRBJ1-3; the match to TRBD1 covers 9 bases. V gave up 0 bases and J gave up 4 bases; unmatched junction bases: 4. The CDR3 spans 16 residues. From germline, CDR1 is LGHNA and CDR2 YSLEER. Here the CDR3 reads CASSQDRTGVGNTIYF. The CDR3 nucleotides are TGCGCCAGCAGCCAAGACCGGACAGGGGTCGGAAACACCATATATTTT.